These 10 T cell receptor beta chains were sequenced from one sample in a study of T cell responses to AZD1222 COVID-19 vaccine (dated by TCRdb to the early 2020s). The label giving this sample's time point can be read as: about 28 days (+/-7) after the second vaccine dose. Receptor libraries were prepared by the immunoSEQ multiplex PCR assay. The table comes from immuneACCESS by way of TCRdb, which keeps in-frame sequences with V and J called. Part of the clones is missing from these tables; in studies checked, under half for an unresolved V gene and the rest for unknown reasons. The sample profile shows roughly 150,000 clones; about 90% of them were found once. About 9% of the sample is in the top ten clones. Sequencing was performed on peripheral blood, taken 28 days after the second AZD1222 dose. The receptors were gathered from an adult who received the AZD1222 COVID-19 vaccine.

This clone was counted a single time. V gene TRBV3-1 (or the pseudogene TRBV3-2) combines with J gene TRBJ2-7; 10 bases map to TRBD1. Per germline, CDR1 LGHDT and CDR2 YNNKEL (reference sequence). J gave up 2 bases and V 4 bases, and 5 bases lay outside the gene matches. The CDR3 runs 15 residues. The CDR3 spells CASSLSGQGAYEQYF. In DNA, the CDR3 is TGTGCCAGCAGCCTAAGCGGACAGGGGGCCTACGAGCAGTACTTC.

About this clone: The junction does not match germline at one end; this may be a read error. The V call is TRBV5-1, the J call TRBJ1-2; D call uncertain. The CDR3 is made up of 14 amino acids. Germline CDR1 is SGHRS and CDR2 is YFSETQ. The CDR3 region has the DNA TGCGCCAGCAGGTTGGAAGGGAACGACTATGGCTACACCTTC. Protein: CASRLEGNDYGYTF.

The rearrangement links TRBV24-1 to TRBJ2-2; TRBD1 matches at 7 bases. CDR1 KGHDR and CDR2 SFDVKD come from the germline V gene. After removal of 7 bases from V and 4 bases from J, the junction contained 5 bases not matched to a gene. This CDR3 is built from 14 residues. The DNA of the CDR3 is TGTGCCACCAGGGAGACAGGGTCCACCGGGGAGCTGTTTTTT. Translated: CATRETGSTGELFF.

The V and J genes are TRBV2 and TRBJ2-1, with unresolved D. Germline loops: CDR1 SNHLY, CDR2 FYNNEI. Trimming took 8 bases from V and 9 from J, leaving 11 bases between them. The CDR3 has 11 amino acids. The CDR3 DNA follows: TGTGCCAGCCAATGGTCTGGTGAGCAGTTCTTC. It encodes CASQWSGEQFF.

The rearrangement uses TRBV10-2 and TRBJ2-7; 9 positions agree with TRBD1. V lost 9 bases, J lost 4 bases, and 7 bases stayed unmatched. The CDR3 totals 13 residues. The germline V gene encodes CDR1 WSHSY and CDR2 SAAADI. The CDR3 nucleotides read TGCGCCAGTCCCCGGGACAGGGCATACGAGCAGTACTTC. As protein: CASPRDRAYEQYF.

This rearrangement joins TRBV15 to TRBJ1-5, with 10 bases identical to TRBD1. There are 16 residues in the CDR3. Germline lookup yields CDR1 LNHNV and CDR2 YYDKDF (reference sequence). Trimming at V came to 3 bases and at J to 7 bases, leaving 9 bases not matched to a gene. The CDR3 here is CATSSRDRGTGQPQHF. For the CDR3, the DNA is TGTGCCACCAGCAGCCGGGACAGGGGTACGGGGCAGCCCCAGCATTTT.

The rearrangement joins TRBV19 to TRBJ1-1; D is possibly TRBD1 (6 bases). CDR3 length equals 13 residues. V dropped 5 bases and J dropped 3 bases, with 10 bases sitting between them. CDR1 and CDR2 (germline): LNHDA, SQIVND (reference sequence). The chain's CDR3 is CASSVDSYTEAFF. DNA for the CDR3: TGTGCCAGTAGTGTGGACAGCTACACTGAAGCTTTCTTT.

The chain is built from TRBV30 and TRBJ1-5, with 7 bases identical to TRBD1. This CDR3 has 15 amino acids. Trimming cost V 3 bases and J 2 bases; bases outside gene matches: 7. Germline V lookup: CDR1 GTSNPN, CDR2 SVGIG (reference sequence). The CDR3 coding sequence is TGTGCCTGGAGGCCGACAGGGAGAGGCAATCAGCCCCAGCATTTT. Residues: CAWRPTGRGNQPQHF.

The J gene is TRBJ1-6, the V gene TRBV3-1 (or the pseudogene TRBV3-2); D is uncertain. CDR1 and CDR2 (germline): LGHDT, YNNKEL (reference sequence). This CDR3 is built from 11 residues. Trimming stripped 6 bases from V and 5 bases from J, with 2 bases between. CDR3 nucleotide sequence: TGTGCCAGCAGTCATAATTCACCCCTCCACTTT. Residues: CASSHNSPLHF.

The genes are TRBV12-2 and TRBJ2-7; TRBD2 is the table's D call, not checked against the DNA. TRBV12-2 is deemed a pseudogene. The CDR3 consists of 15 residues. CDR3 residues: CASRIILAGVGEQYF. The DNA for the CDR3 is TGTGCAAGTCGCATCATCCTAGCGGGAGTAGGTGAGCAGTACTTC.